Listed here are 14 T cell receptor beta chains from one sample, sequenced in a study of control samples from healthy donors and cancer patients. Profiled with immunoSEQ multiplex PCR; TCRdb holds only in-frame clones, not every one. The sample carries around 110,000 clones, approximately 92% recorded once. Material: PBMCs. All receptors come from a woman between 45 and 65 years old with colorectal cancer.

The gene calls are TRBV27 and TRBJ2-7; 10 bases align to TRBD2. The CDR3 covers 15 residues. Looked up from germline, CDR1 is MNHEY and CDR2 is SMNVEV (reference sequence). Trimming cost V 2 bases and J 2 bases; bases outside gene matches: 3. The chain's CDR3 is CASSLLAGETYEQYF. CDR3 nucleotide sequence: TGTGCCAGCAGTTTACTAGCGGGGGAGACCTACGAGCAGTACTTC.

This clone was observed once. The CDR3 bases are TGTGCCAGCAGCTACAGGGAGAACTATGGCTACACCTTC. Translation: CASSYRENYGYTF. This chain uses TRBV5-4 with TRBJ1-2; a possible D gene is TRBD1 (6 bases). This CDR3 has 13 amino acids. Trimming removed 3 bases at V and 2 bases at J, with 8 bases between. Per germline, CDR1 SGHNT and CDR2 YYREEE (reference sequence).

The V gene is TRBV19, the J gene TRBJ2-7; D ambiguous. The CDR3 loop spans 13 amino acids. Trimming stripped 5 bases from V and 2 bases from J, with 10 bases between. Germline CDR1 is LNHDA and CDR2 is SQIVND (reference sequence). CDR3 nucleotides: TGTGCCAGTAGTGAAGTAGTTGCCTACGAGCAGTACTTC. Translating it yields CASSEVVAYEQYF.

This clone was found once. The chain links TRBV10-1 to TRBJ1-1; no clear D. CDR1 and CDR2 (germline): WNHNN, SYGVQD (reference sequence). V was clipped by 2 bases and J by 3 bases, with 16 bases between them. This CDR3 has 16 residues. CDR3 nucleotides: TGCGCCAGCAGTGAGGCGAGAGGGTTCGTGGACACTGAAGCTTTCTTT. The encoded protein is CASSEARGFVDTEAFF.

The chain combines TRBV18 with TRBJ1-4; D is ambiguous. Per germline, CDR1 KGHSH and CDR2 LQKENI. V lost 2 bases, J lost 3 bases, and 10 bases lay in between. CDR3 length: 15 amino acids. The DNA for the CDR3 is TGTGCCAGCTCACCAGATTCATCGGCTAATGAAAAACTGTTTTTT. Amino acids: CASSPDSSANEKLFF.

This clone was detected once. The chain has TRBV11-2 and TRBJ2-6, with D perhaps matching TRBD1 (5 bases). The V gene lost 6 bases and the J gene lost 0 bases, with 9 bases spanning the gap. The CDR3 contains 15 residues. The germline CDR1 and CDR2 sequences are SGHAT and FQNNGV. The CDR3 DNA sequence: TGTGCCAGCAGTCGTGACAGCTCTGGGGCCAACGTCCTGACTTTC. Translated, it gives CASSRDSSGANVLTF. Supplemented by reference TRBV11-2 and TRBJ2-6, the full variable domain reads EAGVAQSPRYKIIEKRQSVAFWCNPISGHATLYWYQQILGQGPKLLIQFQNNGVVDDSQLPKDRFSAERLKGVDSTLKIQPAKLEDSAVYLCASSRDSSGANVLTFGAGSRLTVL.

V usage is TRBV11-2 and J usage is TRBJ2-5, with 10 bases fitting TRBD1. The V segment lost 5 bases and the J segment 1 base; nucleotides outside the gene matches: 10. This CDR3 has 17 amino acids. Germline loops: CDR1 SGHAT, CDR2 FQNNGV. CDR3: CASSAGSTGGPQETQYF. The CDR3 coding sequence is TGTGCCAGCAGCGCCGGATCGACAGGGGGCCCCCAAGAGACCCAGTACTTC.

This rearrangement joins TRBV21-1 to TRBJ2-3; the D call TRBD2 from the table was never checked on the DNA. TRBV21-1 is assigned pseudogene status. The CDR3 has 20 amino acids. The CDR3: CASSPPRGTSGGAPTDTQYF. The CDR3 DNA follows: TGTGCCAGCAGCCCCCCCCGGGGGACTAGCGGGGGGGCACCCACAGATACGCAGTATTTT.

CDR3 sequence (DNA): TGTGCCATCAGTGATTCTAGGCGACAGGGCTACGAGCAGTACTTC. Translation: CAISDSRRQGYEQYF. V gene TRBV10-3 combines with J gene TRBJ2-7; 7 bases are shared with TRBD1. Per germline, CDR1 ENHRY and CDR2 SYGVKD. J was trimmed by 3 bases and V by 3 bases; bases with no gene match: 8. This CDR3 spans 15 amino acids.

This chain joins TRBV9 and TRBJ1-1; D uncertain. V was trimmed by 4 bases and J by 0 bases, leaving 13 bases between them. From germline, CDR1 is SGDLS and CDR2 YYNGEE. The CDR3 consists of 15 residues. CDR3 in amino acids: CASSPGFPVNTEAFF. The CDR3, as DNA: TGTGCCAGCAGCCCAGGATTCCCGGTGAACACTGAAGCTTTCTTT.

V usage is TRBV5-6 and J usage is TRBJ2-3; no clear D. Germline-derived CDR1 and CDR2 are SGHDT and YYEEEE. With 0 bases removed from V and 9 bases from J, the gap between germline ends came to 17 bases. This CDR3 has 15 amino acids. This CDR3 reads CASSLDASTPTTQYF. CDR3 DNA: TGTGCCAGCAGCTTGGACGCTAGTACCCCCACGACGCAGTATTTT.

The chain has TRBV13 and TRBJ2-3; D is unresolved. The CDR3 covers 13 residues. Per the germline V gene, CDR1 is PRHDT and CDR2 is FYEKMQ (reference sequence). The V end was cut by 5 bases, the J end by 4 bases, with 10 bases between. The CDR3 coding sequence is TGTGCCAGCAGCCCCCGAGGTGCAGATACGCAGTATTTT. It is translated as CASSPRGADTQYF.

This clone was seen only once. The chain joins TRBV6-1 to TRBJ2-1, with unresolved D. The CDR3 is 14 amino acids. CDR1 is MNHNS and CDR2 is SASEGT in the germline V gene. Trimming stripped 0 bases from V and 10 bases from J, with 13 bases between. DNA for the CDR3: TGTGCCAGCAGTGAAGCTAGGTCGGCGCGGGAGCAGTTCTTC. It specifies CASSEARSAREQFF.

This chain links TRBV19 with TRBJ1-3; D call uncertain. V lost 5 bases and J 1 base, leaving 12 bases between the germline ends. The CDR3 is made up of 15 amino acids. Per germline, CDR1 LNHDA and CDR2 SQIVND (reference sequence). The CDR3 sequence: CASSDEEFSGNTIYF. The CDR3 DNA sequence: TGTGCCAGTAGTGATGAGGAATTTTCTGGAAACACCATATATTTT.